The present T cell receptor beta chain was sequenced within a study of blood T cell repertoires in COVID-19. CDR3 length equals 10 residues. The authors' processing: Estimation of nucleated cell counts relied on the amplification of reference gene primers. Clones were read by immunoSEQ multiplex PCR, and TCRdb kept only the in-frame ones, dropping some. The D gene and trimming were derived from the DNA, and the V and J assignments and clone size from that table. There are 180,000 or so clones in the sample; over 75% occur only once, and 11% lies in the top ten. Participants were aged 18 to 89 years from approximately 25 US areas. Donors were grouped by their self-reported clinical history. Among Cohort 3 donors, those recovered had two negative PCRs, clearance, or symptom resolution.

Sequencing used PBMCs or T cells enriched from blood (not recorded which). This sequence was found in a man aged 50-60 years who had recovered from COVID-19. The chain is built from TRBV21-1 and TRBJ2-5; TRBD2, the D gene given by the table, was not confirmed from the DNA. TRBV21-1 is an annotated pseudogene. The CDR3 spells CAGGAVDQYF. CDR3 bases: TGTGCCGGGGGGGCTGTTGACCAGTACTTC.